This passage covers 14 T cell receptor beta chains from one sample sequenced in a study of T cells after yellow fever vaccination. TCRdb reprocessed the 5' RACE reads with MiXCR, giving one entry per CDR3 protein. The sample records some 320,000 distinct CDR3 sequences, approximately 9% being singletons. The material was PBMCs, obtained on the day of the first yellow fever vaccination. These receptors were collected from a man younger than 30 who received the YFV17D yellow fever vaccine.

This clonotype was detected only a few times. The rearrangement joins TRBV2 to TRBJ1-5; TRBD1 matches 7 bases. With V trimmed by 6 bases and J by 7 bases, 6 bases remained unmatched. Germline lookup yields CDR1 SNHLY and CDR2 FYNNEI. The CDR3 runs to 13 residues. The CDR3, as DNA: TGTGCCAGCAGGGCTACAGGGGACCAGCCCCAGCATTTT. Translating gives CASRATGDQPQHF.

The chain recombines TRBV5-1 with TRBJ1-2; tentative D call: TRBD1 (5 bases). In germline, CDR1 is SGHRS, CDR2 YFSETQ. The CDR3 length is 12 residues. V shed 0 bases and J shed 8 bases, with 8 bases lying between them. The CDR3 coding sequence is TGCGCCAGCAGCTTGGGGTGGGGCGGCTACACCTTC. Protein product: CASSLGWGGYTF.

This clonotype showed up just a few times. The chain is built from TRBV4-3 and TRBJ1-5; D uncertain. Germline CDR1 LGHNA, CDR2 YSLEER. V lost 4 bases, J lost 1 base, and 17 bases lay in between. The CDR3 loop spans 17 amino acids. This chain's CDR3 is CASSPRDGPKSNQPQHF. CDR3 nucleotides: TGCGCCAGCAGCCCTAGAGACGGCCCGAAGAGCAATCAGCCCCAGCATTTT.

With regard to this clonotype: A much larger clone differs by one base, so this may be a read error. The V call is TRBV12-3 or TRBV12-4, the J call TRBJ2-2; tentatively, D is TRBD2 (6 bases). CDR3 length equals 16 residues. The ends were cut back, 3 bases at V and 9 bases at J, with 20 bases in the middle. The CDR3 DNA is TGTGCCAGCAGTTTGAACCGAGGGACTCTGCCCTGGGAGCTGTTTTTT. Translating gives CASSLNRGTLPWELFF.

There are many counts of this clonotype. The chain has TRBV29-1 and TRBJ2-1; D is possibly TRBD1 or TRBD2 (5 bases each). Germline V lookup: CDR1 SQVTM, CDR2 ANQGSEA. CDR3 length equals 15 residues. Trimming took 3 bases from V and 4 from J, leaving 16 bases between them. The CDR3 DNA sequence: TGCAGCGTTGAGAGGGGCCCCTACAGTTACAATGAGCAGTTCTTC. It specifies CSVERGPYSYNEQFF.

The V call is TRBV30, the J call TRBJ2-1; 7 bases map to TRBD1. V was pared by 2 bases and J by 4 bases, with 2 bases of the junction left unmatched. Germline CDR1 reads GTSNPN; CDR2 reads SVGIG (reference sequence). CDR3 length: 13 amino acids. The CDR3 loop is CAWSTGQYNEQFF. Here the CDR3 DNA reads TGTGCCTGGAGTACGGGACAGTACAATGAGCAGTTCTTC.

The chain joins TRBV20-1 to TRBJ2-7; 13 bases are a match to TRBD2. CDR3 size: 16 residues. Germline V CDR1 and CDR2: DFQATT, SNEGSKA (reference sequence). V shed 3 bases and J 1 base; nucleotides not matched to a gene: 6. Written as DNA, the CDR3 is TGCAGTGCTAGGGCGACTAGCGGGGGGACTTCCTACGAGCAGTACGTC. Residues: CSARATSGGTSYEQYV.

The chain couples TRBV5-5 to TRBJ1-5; D unclear. Trimming shortened V by 4 bases and J by 3 bases, and 8 bases separated the two germline ends. Germline CDR1 is SGHKS and CDR2 is YYEKEE (reference sequence). The CDR3 covers 13 residues. The CDR3 here is CASSHGVNQPQHF. Written as DNA, the CDR3 is TGTGCCAGCAGCCATGGCGTCAATCAGCCCCAGCATTTT.

This chain connects TRBV7-9 to TRBJ1-1; D possibly corresponds to TRBD1 (6 bases). Trimming pared 6 bases from V and 0 bases from J, leaving 14 bases between. This CDR3 contains 15 residues. The V gene's germline CDR1 is SEHNR and CDR2 FQNEAQ (reference sequence). The CDR3 DNA sequence: TGTGCCAGCAGTACTCAGGGGATCATGAACACTGAAGCTTTCTTT. It codes for CASSTQGIMNTEAFF.

The chain has TRBV12-3 or TRBV12-4 and TRBJ2-7, with 8 bases matching TRBD1. The J segment lost 5 bases and the V segment lost 2 bases, leaving 2 bases of the junction unmatched. This CDR3 region has 13 residues. CDR3 nucleotide sequence: TGTGCCAGCAGTTTACAACAGGGGGACGAGCAGTACTTC. It specifies CASSLQQGDEQYF.

The chain couples TRBV28 to TRBJ2-7; D is ambiguous. Trimming took 5 bases from V and 3 from J, leaving 14 bases between them. The CDR3 runs 14 residues. The germline CDR1 and CDR2 sequences are MDHEN and SYDVKM. CDR3 bases: TGTGCCAGCAGTACTTCCCGAAAGGGCTACGAGCAGTACGTC. This sequence encodes CASSTSRKGYEQYV.

The chain has TRBV7-2 and TRBJ1-2, with 8 bases aligning to TRBD1. Germline-derived CDR1 and CDR2 are SGHTA and FQGNSA. The CDR3 spans 16 residues. V lost 5 bases and J lost 2; bases outside the gene matches: 10. The CDR3 here is CASSTYQGQVNYGYTF. CDR3 sequence (DNA): TGTGCCAGCAGCACATATCAGGGACAGGTCAACTATGGCTACACCTTC.

The chain links TRBV27 to TRBJ2-2, with 7 bases that match TRBD1. CDR3 size: 16 residues. The germline V gene has CDR1 MNHEY and CDR2 SMNVEV (reference sequence). The ends lost 1 base at V and 2 bases at J; junction bases unmatched: 4. DNA of the CDR3: TGTGCCAGCAGTTTATATGGGACAGCTAACACCGGGGAGCTGTTTTTT. Encoded protein: CASSLYGTANTGELFF.

The table lists this clonotype with a few counts. The V and J genes are TRBV29-1 and TRBJ2-1; 8 bases are shared with TRBD1. Germline V lookup: CDR1 SQVTM, CDR2 ANQGSEA. The CDR3 loop spans 14 amino acids. J gave up 4 bases and V 6 bases, and 8 bases lay outside the gene matches. CDR3 sequence reads: CSVAQDRAYNEQFF. The CDR3 DNA follows: TGCAGCGTGGCCCAGGACAGGGCATACAATGAGCAGTTCTTC.